These 19 T cell receptor beta chains share one sample of origin, sequenced in a study of blood T cell repertoires in COVID-19. TCRdb's table, derived via immunoSEQ multiplex PCR, lists solely in-frame clones and lacks some. The sample lists more than 45,000 clones, 78% occurring once. Sequencing was done on a sample of peripheral blood. The receptors come from a human donor in a cohort sampled during active COVID-19.

This clone has only a few counts. This sequence joins TRBV19 and TRBJ1-1; 8 nucleotides align to TRBD1. From germline, CDR1 is LNHDA and CDR2 SQIVND (reference sequence). After removal of 5 bases from V and 10 bases from J, the junction contained 12 bases not matched to a gene. The CDR3 runs to 14 residues. The CDR3 DNA is TGTGCCAGTAGTGCATGGACAGGGAAGAATGGAGCTTTCTTT. Translating gives CASSAWTGKNGAFF.

J is TRBJ1-5 and V is TRBV6-1; D is ambiguous. This CDR3 region has 12 residues. CDR1 MNHNS and CDR2 SASEGT come from the germline V gene. Trimming took off 2 bases at V and 11 bases at J, with 10 bases between the two ends. CDR3 coding DNA: TGTGCCAGCAGTGAAATAGTGGGAGCCCAGCATTTT. It specifies CASSEIVGAQHF.

V gene TRBV5-1 combines with J gene TRBJ1-1; D might be TRBD1 (6 bases). The CDR3 length is 15 residues. The V gene lost 3 bases and the J gene lost 4 bases, with 16 bases spanning the gap. Germline loops: CDR1 SGHRS, CDR2 YFSETQ. The CDR3 region is CASSSWGGQTTEAFF. The CDR3 nucleotides read TGCGCCAGCAGCTCCTGGGGGGGGCAGACCACTGAAGCTTTCTTT.

This chain links TRBV9 with TRBJ1-5; no definite D call. This CDR3 spans 13 amino acids. Per the germline V gene, CDR1 is SGDLS and CDR2 is YYNGEE. The germline V and J ends were trimmed by 4 bases and 4 bases, with 9 bases remaining between them. Here the CDR3 DNA reads TGTGCCAGCAGCCGACACGGAAATCAGCCCCAGCATTTT. It specifies CASSRHGNQPQHF.

CDR3 loop: CASTVQLAGRTHSPLHF. The DNA of the CDR3 is TGTGCCAGCACCGTTCAACTCGCGGGACGGACCCATTCACCCCTCCACTTT. The chain links TRBV27 to TRBJ1-6, with D possibly TRBD1 on 5 matching bases. Germline CDR1 MNHEY, CDR2 SMNVEV (reference sequence). Trimming pared 7 bases from V and 8 bases from J, leaving 24 bases between. This CDR3 has 17 amino acids.

The chain uses TRBV6-2 or TRBV6-3 and TRBJ2-7; 10 positions match TRBD2. The trim removed 0 bases at V and 4 bases at J, leaving 6 bases unmatched. CDR3 length equals 16 residues. In germline, CDR1 is MNHEY, CDR2 SVGEGT. For the CDR3, the DNA is TGTGCCAGCAGTTACTCGCCGGCTAGCGGGAGTTACGAGCAGTACTTC. Its translation: CASSYSPASGSYEQYF.

The chain employs TRBV10-1 and TRBJ2-1, with D uncertain. This CDR3 has 13 residues. The V and J ends lost 2 bases and 7 bases respectively, with 9 bases between them. The germline CDR1 and CDR2 sequences are WNHNN and SYGVQD (reference sequence). The CDR3 bases are TGCGCCAGCAGTGAGGGCCCGGAGAATGAGCAGTTCTTC. Its protein is CASSEGPENEQFF.

The rearrangement uses TRBV15 and TRBJ1-2; 7 nucleotides align to TRBD1. The CDR3 has 14 amino acids. Trimming took 1 base from V and 3 from J; bases not matched to a gene: 2. Per the germline V gene, CDR1 is LNHNV and CDR2 is YYDKDF (reference sequence). The DNA for the CDR3 is TGTGCCACCAGCAGAGGACAGGGAGACTATGGCTACACCTTC. The encoded protein is CATSRGQGDYGYTF.

J is TRBJ2-7 and V is TRBV7-9, with a possible D match to TRBD1 (6 bases). The CDR3 has 13 residues. Between the trimmed V and J ends, which lost 6 bases and 3 bases, there was a span of 12 bases. CDR1 and CDR2 (germline): SEHNR, FQNEAQ (reference sequence). For the CDR3, the DNA is TGTGCCAGCAGAACAGGGAATAACTACGAGCAGTACTTC. It codes for CASRTGNNYEQYF. The whole variable domain, remainder taken from reference TRBV7-9 and TRBJ2-7, is DTGVSQNPRHKITKRGQNVTFRCDPISEHNRLYWYRQTLGQGPEFLTYFQNEAQLEKSRLLSDRFSAERPKGSFSTLEIQRTEQGDSAMYLCASRTGNNYEQYFGPGTRLTVT.

J is TRBJ1-5 and V is TRBV19; 8 nucleotides agree with TRBD2. TRBJ2-3 matches the DNA end more closely, so the J call is doubtful. Germline V gene sequence: CDR1 LNHDA, CDR2 SQIVND (reference sequence). This CDR3 has 13 residues. CDR3: CASSIGGDQPQYF. Written as DNA, the CDR3 is TGTGCCAGTAGTATCGGGGGGGATCAGCCCCAGTATTTT.

This clone occurred once. The chain couples TRBV3-1 (or the pseudogene TRBV3-2) to TRBJ2-3; 7 nucleotides align to TRBD2. The length of the CDR3 is 18 residues. Per germline, CDR1 LGHDT and CDR2 YNNKEL (reference sequence). Trimming removed 0 bases from V and 0 bases from J; junction bases left unmatched: 9. CDR3 DNA sequence: TGTGCCAGCAGCCAAGATTTTGGGTCTAGCGGTAGCACAGATACGCAGTATTTT. It translates to CASSQDFGSSGSTDTQYF.

This chain joins TRBV19 and TRBJ2-7; 8 positions agree with TRBD1. The CDR3 runs to 13 residues. V lost 3 bases and J lost 6; bases outside the gene matches: 4. CDR1 LNHDA and CDR2 SQIVND come from the germline V gene (reference sequence). CDR3 sequence: CASSINRGTEQYF. DNA of the CDR3: TGTGCCAGTAGTATTAACAGGGGGACCGAGCAGTACTTC.

The CDR3 DNA reads as TGTGCCAGCAGCTCAACTAGCGCCAACGAGCAGTACTTC. Its protein is CASSSTSANEQYF. The chain uses TRBV7-9 and TRBJ2-7; 7 positions agree with TRBD2. Germline V gene sequence: CDR1 SEHNR, CDR2 FQNEAQ (reference sequence). V trimming: 4 bases; J trimming: 5 bases; junction bases outside the gene matches: 5. This CDR3 has 13 amino acids.

This clone has just one count. V is TRBV30 and J is TRBJ1-2; TRBD1 matches 8 bases. J lost 0 bases, V lost 7 bases, and 16 bases had no gene match. The CDR3 runs to 17 residues. Germline V gene data show CDR1 as GTSNPN and CDR2 as SVGIG (reference sequence). The CDR3 loop is CASIFLPGTGPNYGYTF. CDR3 DNA: TGTGCCTCGATCTTTCTCCCCGGGACAGGCCCTAACTATGGCTACACCTTC.

The chain uses TRBV5-6 and TRBJ2-7; a possible D gene is TRBD2 (6 bases). The CDR3 is 13 amino acids. Germline V lookup: CDR1 SGHDT, CDR2 YYEEEE. Trimming cost V 6 bases and J 3 bases, with 13 bases left between them. The CDR3 is CASTLRGGYEQYF. The CDR3 nucleotides are TGTGCCAGCACCCTTAGGGGAGGCTACGAGCAGTACTTC.

This clone was observed a few times. V and J are TRBV10-1 and TRBJ2-7; maybe TRBD1 (5 bases). Germline V lookup: CDR1 WNHNN, CDR2 SYGVQD (reference sequence). The CDR3 extends over 17 amino acids. The V gene lost 2 bases and the J gene lost 5 bases, with 22 bases spanning the gap. The CDR3 DNA reads as TGCGCCAGCAGTGAGCAATCATGGAAGGGGATCGTAAACGAGCAGTACTTC. Its protein product is CASSEQSWKGIVNEQYF.

The chain has TRBV25-1 and TRBJ1-2; 7 bases line up with TRBD1. The CDR3 covers 15 residues. Germline loops: CDR1 MGHDK, CDR2 SYGVNS. V dropped 6 bases and J dropped 8; count of bases not matched to a gene: 15. CDR3 protein: CASSQQGFAQRGYTF. The CDR3 DNA is TGTGCCAGCAGCCAACAGGGGTTCGCACAAAGGGGCTACACCTTC.

The CDR3: CASSGRSSGNTIYF. CDR3 DNA: TGTGCCAGCAGTGGACGGAGCTCTGGAAACACCATATATTTT. The rearrangement uses TRBV2 and TRBJ1-3; D is uncertain. This CDR3 region has 14 residues. CDR1 is SNHLY, CDR2 FYNNEI, per germline. The ends were cut back, 4 bases at V and 0 bases at J, with 7 bases in the middle.

The chain couples TRBV27 to TRBJ1-5; the D is unclear. With 5 bases removed from V and 5 bases from J, the gap between germline ends came to 10 bases. This CDR3 has 13 amino acids. Looked up from germline, CDR1 is MNHEY and CDR2 is SMNVEV (reference sequence). The CDR3 loop reads CASSQQQYQPQHF. Here the CDR3 DNA reads TGTGCCAGCAGTCAACAGCAGTATCAGCCCCAGCATTTT.